This T cell receptor beta chain was captured in a study of blood T cell repertoires in COVID-19. Across the study: There were acute and convalescent COVID-19 samples, and they came from the United States, Italy and Spain. PBMCs, B-cell-depleted T cells, or T cells provided the cDNA or gDNA that made up the material.

Followed longitudinally, the Seattle patients had been enrolled during active infection. Germline loops: CDR1 MNHEY, CDR2 SVGAGI. The CDR3 contains 14 residues. V was pared by 7 bases and J by 0 bases, with 6 bases of the junction left unmatched. Per the original methods: How many nucleated cells were present was estimated from reference gene primer amplification. The data were produced by immunoSEQ multiplex PCR, yet TCRdb's version contains in-frame clones alone and is incomplete. D and trimming come from the DNA, and the V and J calls and clone size come from that table. The table records some 180,000 clones, approximately 91% of them present only once.

Sequencing was performed on peripheral blood. J is TRBJ2-7 and V is TRBV6-5, with TRBD1 matching over 7 bases. This sequence was found in a man aged 50 or older with COVID-19, enrolled during active disease. CDR3 amino acids: CASKQNRGSYEQYF. The CDR3 nucleotides read TGTGCCAGCAAGCAAAACAGGGGCTCCTACGAGCAGTACTTC.